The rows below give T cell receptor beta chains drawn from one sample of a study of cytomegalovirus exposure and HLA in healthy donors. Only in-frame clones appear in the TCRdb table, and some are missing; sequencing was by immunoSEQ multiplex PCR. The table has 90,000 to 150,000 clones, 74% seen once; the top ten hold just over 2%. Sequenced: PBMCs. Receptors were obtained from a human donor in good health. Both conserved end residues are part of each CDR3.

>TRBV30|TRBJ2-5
CAWSSGTQETQYF
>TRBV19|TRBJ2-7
CASSSVLISSYEQYF
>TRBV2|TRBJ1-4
CASSERAWESVNEKLFF
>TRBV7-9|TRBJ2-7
CASSLSTDYEQYF
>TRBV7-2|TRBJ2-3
CASSPGLVEPQYF
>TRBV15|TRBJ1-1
CATSKAGTPNTEAFF
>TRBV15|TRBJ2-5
CATSRGGVQETQYF
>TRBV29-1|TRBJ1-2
CSVEERNRATYGYTF
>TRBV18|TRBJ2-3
CASSPRTGTDTQYF
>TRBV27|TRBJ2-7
CASSQTDSYEQYF
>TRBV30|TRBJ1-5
CAWSRTRDQPQHF
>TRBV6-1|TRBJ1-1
CASSEQGVNTEAFF
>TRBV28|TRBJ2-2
CASRGPGAPSPNTGELFF
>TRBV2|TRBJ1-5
CASRSRGASIQPQHF
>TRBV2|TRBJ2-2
CASGTAEVGELFF
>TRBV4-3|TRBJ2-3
CASSQLTLGGASTDTQYF
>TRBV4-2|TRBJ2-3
CASSQAREGDTQYF
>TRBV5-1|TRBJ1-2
CASSPSLVGPGYTF
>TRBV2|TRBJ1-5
CASSRDSYNQPQHF
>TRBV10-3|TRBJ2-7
CAISEQYEQYF
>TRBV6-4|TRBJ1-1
CASALDRKSEAFF
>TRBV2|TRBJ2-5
CASSGLAGKETQYF
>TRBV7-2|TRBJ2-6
CASSRGGAGANVLTF
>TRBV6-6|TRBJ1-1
CASSPTGSGLAFF
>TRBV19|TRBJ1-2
CASSNARTANYGYPF
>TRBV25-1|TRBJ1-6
CASSELGSGGGSPLHF
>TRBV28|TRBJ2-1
CASSPPGGFGNEPFF
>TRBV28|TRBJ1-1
CASSGDRRGTEAFF
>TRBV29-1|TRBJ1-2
CSVAGGGQTNYGYTF
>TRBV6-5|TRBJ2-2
CASSLQGGGELFF
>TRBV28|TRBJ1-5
CASSLSQGIHRSNQPQHF
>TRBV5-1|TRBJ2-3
CASSLGGQGPTDTQYF
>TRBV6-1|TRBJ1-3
CASSADRDRLGNTIYF
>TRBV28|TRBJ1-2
CASGAQGPPYGYTF
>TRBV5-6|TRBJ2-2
CASSLGGPAGELFF
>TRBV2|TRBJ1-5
CASRVGTGRNQPQHF
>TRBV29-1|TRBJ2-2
CSVSQGANTGELFF
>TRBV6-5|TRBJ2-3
CASRSGLEGTDTQYF
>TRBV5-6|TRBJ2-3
CASSRRTGVTDTQYF
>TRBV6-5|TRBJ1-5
CASSLGFGGYQPQHF
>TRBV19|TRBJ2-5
CASSGGNGETQYF
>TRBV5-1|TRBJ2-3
CASSDQFAGGSTDTQYF
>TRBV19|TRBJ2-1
CASIPGGSYNEQFF
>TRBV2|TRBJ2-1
CASSGFPGYNEQFF
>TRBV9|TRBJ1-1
CASSVDGQNTEAFF
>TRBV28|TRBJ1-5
CASSLKVTGGHRNQPQHF
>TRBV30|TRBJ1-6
CAWSVLGAGNSPLHF
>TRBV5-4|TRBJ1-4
CASSLRNEAEKLFF
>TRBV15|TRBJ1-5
CATSRVPVGSRNQPQHF
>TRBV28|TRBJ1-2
CASRDVYSGEGVDGYTF